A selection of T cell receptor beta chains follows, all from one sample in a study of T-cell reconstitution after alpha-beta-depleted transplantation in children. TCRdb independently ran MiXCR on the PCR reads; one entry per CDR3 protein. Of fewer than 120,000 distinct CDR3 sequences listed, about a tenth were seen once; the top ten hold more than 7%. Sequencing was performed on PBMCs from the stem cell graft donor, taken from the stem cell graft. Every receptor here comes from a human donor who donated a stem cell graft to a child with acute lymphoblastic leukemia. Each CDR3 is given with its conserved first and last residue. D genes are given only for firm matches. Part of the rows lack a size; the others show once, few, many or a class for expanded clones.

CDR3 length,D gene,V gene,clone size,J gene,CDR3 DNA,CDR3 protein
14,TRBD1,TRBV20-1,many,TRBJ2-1,TGCAGTGCGGGTCTCGGGACAGGCTACAATGAGCAGTTCTTC,CSAGLGTGYNEQFF
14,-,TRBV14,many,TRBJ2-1,TGTGCCAGCAGCCAAGATGGGGCCCCCCGGGTGCAGTTCTTC,CASSQDGAPRVQFF
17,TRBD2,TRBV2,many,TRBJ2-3,TGTGCCAGCAGGTATAGCGGGAGTGCCCGTAGCACAGATACGCAGTATTTT,CASRYSGSARSTDTQYF
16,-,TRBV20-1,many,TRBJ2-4,TGCAGTGCTAGAAGGGGGTCCACAGGGTCGGACCGCATTCAGTACTTC,CSARRGSTGSDRIQYF
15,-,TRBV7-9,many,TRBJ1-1,TGTGCCAGCACCACTAGGACGGCTAAGAACACTGAAGCTTTCTTT,CASTTRTAKNTEAFF
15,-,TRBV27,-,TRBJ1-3,TGTGCCAGCAGTTTACAGGGTTTAACTGGAAACACCATATATTTT,CASSLQGLTGNTIYF
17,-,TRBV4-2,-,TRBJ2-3,TGTGCCAGCAGCCAAGAACTTTCGGCGACCCTAGGAGATACGCAGTATTTT,CASSQELSATLGDTQYF
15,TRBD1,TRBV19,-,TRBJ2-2,TGTGCCAGTAGCGCCGGGACAGGGTTTGCCGGGGAGCTGTTTTTT,CASSAGTGFAGELFF
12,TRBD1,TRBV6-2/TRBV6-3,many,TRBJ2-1,TGTGCCAGCAGGAGGGACAGGGGTGAGCAGTTCTTC,CASRRDRGEQFF
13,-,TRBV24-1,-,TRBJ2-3,TGTGCCACCAGTGAGGGCGCAGAAGATACGCAGTATTTT,CATSEGAEDTQYF
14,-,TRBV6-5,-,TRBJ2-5,TGTGCCAGCAGTTACCCTGGAGGGGGCGAGACCCAGTACTTC,CASSYPGGGETQYF
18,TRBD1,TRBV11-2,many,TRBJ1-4,TGTGCCAGCAGCTTAGGGGACAGGGCCCAAGCAACTAATGAAAAACTGTTTTTT,CASSLGDRAQATNEKLFF
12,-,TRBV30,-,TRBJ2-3,TGTGCCTGGAGTGTAAGGATGGGATCGCAGTATTTT,CAWSVRMGSQYF
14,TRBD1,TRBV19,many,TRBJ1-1,TGTGCCAGTAGTCGGGACAGGGTGAACACTGAAGCTTTCTTT,CASSRDRVNTEAFF
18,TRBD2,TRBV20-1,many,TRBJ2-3,TGCAGTGCCATATACAGCCGGGGGGACCTTAGGAGCACAGATACGCAGTATTTT,CSAIYSRGDLRSTDTQYF
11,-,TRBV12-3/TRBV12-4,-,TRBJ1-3,TGTGCCAGCAGTTTAGCAGGTCCCATATATTTT,CASSLAGPIYF
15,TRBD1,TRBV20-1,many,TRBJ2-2,TGCAGTGCCCCCGGGACAGGGAGGGCCACCGGGGAGCTGTTTTTT,CSAPGTGRATGELFF
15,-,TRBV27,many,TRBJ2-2,TGTGCCAGCAGCTGGGGCTACGTTGGAACCGGGGAGCTGTTTTTT,CASSWGYVGTGELFF
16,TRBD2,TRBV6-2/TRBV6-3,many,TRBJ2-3,TGTGCCAGCAGTAATTTCAGCGGGAGGGCCCCAGATACGCAGTATTTT,CASSNFSGRAPDTQYF
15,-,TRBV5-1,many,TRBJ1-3,TGCGCCAGCAGCTTGGCAGCGAGCTCTGGAAACACCATATATTTT,CASSLAASSGNTIYF
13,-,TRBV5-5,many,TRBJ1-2,TGTGCCAGCAGCTACTTAGACAGTCAAGGCTACACCTTC,CASSYLDSQGYTF
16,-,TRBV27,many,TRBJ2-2,TGTGCCAGCAGTTTCGACACCTTGGCGGGCACCGGGGAGCTGTTTTTT,CASSFDTLAGTGELFF
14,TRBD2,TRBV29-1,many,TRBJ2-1,TGCAGCGTTTCGAGCGGGATCTCCTACAATGAGCAGTTCTTC,CSVSSGISYNEQFF
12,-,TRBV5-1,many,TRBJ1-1,TGCGCCAGCAGGGAGGGGAGCACTGAAGCTTTCTTT,CASREGSTEAFF
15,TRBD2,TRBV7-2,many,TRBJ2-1,TGTGCCAGCACCGGACTAGCGGAAAACTACAATGAGCAGTTCTTC,CASTGLAENYNEQFF
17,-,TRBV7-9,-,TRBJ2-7,TGTGCCAGCAGCTTCGGACAGGGACTAGCCGTATCCTACGAGCAGTACTTC,CASSFGQGLAVSYEQYF
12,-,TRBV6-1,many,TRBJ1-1,TGTGCCAGCAGTGAATTTGCCACTGAAGCTTTCTTT,CASSEFATEAFF
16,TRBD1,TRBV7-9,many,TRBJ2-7,TGTGCCAGCAGCACTCCCGGACAGGCGGACGGGTACGAGCAGTACTTC,CASSTPGQADGYEQYF
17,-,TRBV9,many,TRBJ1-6,TGTGCCAGCAGCGTAGGGGGTCGGGGGGTAAATAATTCACCCCTCCACTTT,CASSVGGRGVNNSPLHF
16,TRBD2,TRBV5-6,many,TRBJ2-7,TGTGCCAGCAGCCTACGACTAGCGGGAGGGTTCTACGAGCAGTACTTC,CASSLRLAGGFYEQYF
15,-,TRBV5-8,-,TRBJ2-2,TGTGCCAGCAGCTTGGGGGGCTCGGGGACCGGGGAGCTGTTTTTT,CASSLGGSGTGELFF
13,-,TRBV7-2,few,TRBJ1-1,TGTGCCAGCAGCCCCCCAGGTGTTTCTGAAGCTTTCTTT,CASSPPGVSEAFF
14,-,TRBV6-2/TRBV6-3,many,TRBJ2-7,TGTGCCAGCTCCAGGGGACTGACATCCTACGAGCAGTACTTC,CASSRGLTSYEQYF
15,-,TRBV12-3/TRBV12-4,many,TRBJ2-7,TGTGCCAGCAGCTTCCTAGACACCTTCTCCTACGAGCAGTACTTC,CASSFLDTFSYEQYF
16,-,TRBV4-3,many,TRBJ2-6,TGCGCCAGCAGCCAAGATGCACCCTCTGGGGCCAACGTCCTGACTTTC,CASSQDAPSGANVLTF
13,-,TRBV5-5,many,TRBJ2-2,TGTGCCAGCAGCTTCAGGGGCCCCGGGGAGCTGTTTTTT,CASSFRGPGELFF
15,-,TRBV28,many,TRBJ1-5,TGTGCCAGCAGTCCCGACAGGAGGCGTGGGGGGCCCCAGCATTTT,CASSPDRRRGGPQHF
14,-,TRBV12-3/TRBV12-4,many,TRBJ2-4,TGTGCCAGCAGTTTAGCGCAGGCCAAAAACATTCAGTACTTC,CASSLAQAKNIQYF
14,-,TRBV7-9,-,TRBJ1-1,TGTGCCAGCAGCTTAGCGGCACATGGCCCTGAAGCTTTCTTT,CASSLAAHGPEAFF
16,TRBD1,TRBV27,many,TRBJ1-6,TGTGCCAGCAGCCTTACCGGGACAGGGTATAATTCACCCCTCCACTTT,CASSLTGTGYNSPLHF
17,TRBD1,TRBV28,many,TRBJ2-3,TGTGCCAGCAGCCCTTTCCACCGGGACAGCAGCACAGATACGCAGTATTTT,CASSPFHRDSSTDTQYF
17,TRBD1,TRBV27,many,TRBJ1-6,TGTGCCAGCAGTCCCGCTACTGGACAGGGAAGGAATTCACCCCTCCACTTT,CASSPATGQGRNSPLHF
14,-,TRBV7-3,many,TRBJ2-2,TGTGCCAGCAGCTCCCTTTCGGGGTCAGGGGAGCTGTTTTTT,CASSSLSGSGELFF
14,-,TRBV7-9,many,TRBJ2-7,TGTGCCAGCAGCTTAGCCGACACCCCGTACGAGCAGTACTTC,CASSLADTPYEQYF
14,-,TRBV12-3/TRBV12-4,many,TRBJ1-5,TGTGCCAGCAGTCGAGAGATCGGCAATCAGCCCCAGCATTTT,CASSREIGNQPQHF
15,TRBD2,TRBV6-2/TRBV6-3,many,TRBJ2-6,TGTGCCAGCAGCTCCGGGAGGAATGGGGCCAACGTCCTGACTTTC,CASSSGRNGANVLTF
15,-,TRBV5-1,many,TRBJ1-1,TGCGCCAGCAGCCCTTTGGAGGGGGGGGACACTGAAGCTTTCTTT,CASSPLEGGDTEAFF
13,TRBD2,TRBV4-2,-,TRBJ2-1,TGTGCCAGCAGCACCGGGACTAGCGGAGTACAGTTCTTC,CASSTGTSGVQFF
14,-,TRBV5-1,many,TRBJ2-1,TGCGCCAGCAGCTTGGGGGGACCGGTGGATGAGCAGTTCTTC,CASSLGGPVDEQFF
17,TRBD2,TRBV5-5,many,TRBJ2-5,TGTGCCAGCAGCCCCGGACTAGCGGGGGGGATTCAAGAGACCCAGTACTTC,CASSPGLAGGIQETQYF
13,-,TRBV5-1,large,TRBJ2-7,TGCGCCAGCAGCTTGGGGCACTACTACGAGCAGTACTTC,CASSLGHYYEQYF
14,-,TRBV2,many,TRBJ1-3,TGTGCCAGCAGTGAAGCCCGATCTGGAAACACCATATATTTT,CASSEARSGNTIYF
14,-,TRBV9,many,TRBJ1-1,TGTGCCAGCAGCGTAGATCAGAGGCCCACTGAAGCTTTCTTT,CASSVDQRPTEAFF
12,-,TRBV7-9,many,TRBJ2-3,TGTGCCAGCGGAGGGAATTCAGATACGCAGTATTTT,CASGGNSDTQYF
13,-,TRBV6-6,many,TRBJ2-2,TGTGCCAGCACCGGGATATCCACCGGGGAGCTGTTTTTT,CASTGISTGELFF